The clone carrying this T cell receptor (beta chain) was detected a few times. Its antigen is unidentified. This sample stems from a study of T cell responses to AZD1222 COVID-19 vaccine. V shed 9 bases and J shed 4 bases, with 9 bases lying between them. The germline gives CDR1 SNHLY, CDR2 FYNNEI. This CDR3 spans 11 amino acids. TCRdb keeps only in-frame clones here, not all; method: immunoSEQ multiplex PCR. The sample has around 83,000 clones, over 75% seen once; the top ten hold under 25%. Notes on the study in general: Following two doses of AZD1222, Spike-specific TCR breadth and depth rose.

The source of this sequence is an adult in good health. The chain couples TRBV2 to TRBJ1-1; a possible D gene is TRBD1 (5 bases). This specimen consisted of peripheral blood, obtained on day 0 of AZD1222 vaccination. The CDR3 reads CARGRGTEAFF. In DNA, the CDR3 is TGTGCCAGAGGGAGGGGCACTGAAGCTTTCTTT.